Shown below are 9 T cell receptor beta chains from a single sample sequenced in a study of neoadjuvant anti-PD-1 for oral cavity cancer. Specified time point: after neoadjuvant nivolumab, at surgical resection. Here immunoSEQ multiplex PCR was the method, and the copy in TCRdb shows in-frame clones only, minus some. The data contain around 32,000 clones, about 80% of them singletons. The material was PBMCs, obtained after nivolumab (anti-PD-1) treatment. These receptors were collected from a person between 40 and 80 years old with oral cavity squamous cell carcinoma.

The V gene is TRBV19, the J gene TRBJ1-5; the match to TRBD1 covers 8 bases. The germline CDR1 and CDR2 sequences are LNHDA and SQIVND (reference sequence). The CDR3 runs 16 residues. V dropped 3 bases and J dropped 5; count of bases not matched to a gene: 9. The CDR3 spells CASSMVTGALHQPQHF. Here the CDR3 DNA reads TGTGCCAGTAGTATGGTGACAGGGGCACTCCATCAGCCCCAGCATTTT.

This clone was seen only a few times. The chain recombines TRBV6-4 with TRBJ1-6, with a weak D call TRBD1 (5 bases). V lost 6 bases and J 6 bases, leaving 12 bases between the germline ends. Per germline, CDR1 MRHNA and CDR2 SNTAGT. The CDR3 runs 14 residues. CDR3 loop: CASRDTSVNSPLHF. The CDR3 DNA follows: TGTGCCAGCAGGGACACCTCCGTTAATTCACCCCTCCACTTT.

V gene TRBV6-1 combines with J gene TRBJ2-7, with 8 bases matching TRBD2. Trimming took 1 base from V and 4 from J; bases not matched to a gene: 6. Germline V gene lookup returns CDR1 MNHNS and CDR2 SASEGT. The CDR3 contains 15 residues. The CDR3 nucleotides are TGTGCCAGCAGTGAAGAGGTAGCGGGGAGTTACGAGCAGTACTTC. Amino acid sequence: CASSEEVAGSYEQYF.

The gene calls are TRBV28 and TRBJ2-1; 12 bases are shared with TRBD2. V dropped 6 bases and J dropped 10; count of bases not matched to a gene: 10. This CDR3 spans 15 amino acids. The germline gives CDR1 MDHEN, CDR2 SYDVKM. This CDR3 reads CASSASGGALREQFF. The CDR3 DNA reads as TGTGCCAGCAGCGCTAGCGGGGGGGCCTTGAGGGAGCAGTTCTTC. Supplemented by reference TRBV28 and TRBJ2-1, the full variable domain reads DVKVTQSSRYLVKRTGEKVFLECVQDMDHENMFWYRQDPGLGLRLIYFSYDVKMKEKGDIPEGYSVSREKKERFSLILESASTNQTSMYLCASSASGGALREQFFGPGTRLTVL.

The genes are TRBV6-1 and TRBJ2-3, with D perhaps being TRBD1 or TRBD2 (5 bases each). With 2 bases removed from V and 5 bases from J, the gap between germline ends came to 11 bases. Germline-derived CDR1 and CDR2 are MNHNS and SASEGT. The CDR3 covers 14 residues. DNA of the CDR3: TGTGCCAGCAGTGAAAGACAGCGGAGAGATACGCAGTATTTT. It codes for CASSERQRRDTQYF.

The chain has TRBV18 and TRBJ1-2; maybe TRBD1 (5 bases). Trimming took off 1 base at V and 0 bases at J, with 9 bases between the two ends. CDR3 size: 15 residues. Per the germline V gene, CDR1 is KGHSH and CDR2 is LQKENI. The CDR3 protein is CASSPRTQANYGYTF. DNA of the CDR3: TGTGCCAGCTCACCACGGACACAGGCTAACTATGGCTACACCTTC.

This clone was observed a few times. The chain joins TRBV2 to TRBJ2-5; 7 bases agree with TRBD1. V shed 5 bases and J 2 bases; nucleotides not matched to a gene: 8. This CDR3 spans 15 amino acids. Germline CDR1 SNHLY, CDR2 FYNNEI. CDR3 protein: CASSNSRDRQETQYF. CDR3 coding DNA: TGTGCCAGCAGTAATAGCCGGGACAGACAAGAGACCCAGTACTTC. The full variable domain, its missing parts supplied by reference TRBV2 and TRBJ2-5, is EPEVTQTPSHQVTQMGQEVILRCVPISNHLYFYWYRQILGQKVEFLVSFYNNEISEKSEIFDDQFSVERPDGSNFTLKIRSTKLEDSAMYFCASSNSRDRQETQYFGPGTRLLVL.

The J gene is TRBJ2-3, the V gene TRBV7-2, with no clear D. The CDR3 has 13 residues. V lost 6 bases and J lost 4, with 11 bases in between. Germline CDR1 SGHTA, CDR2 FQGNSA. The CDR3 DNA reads TGTGCCAGCAGGCGGTCGGGCGCAGATACGCAGTATTTT. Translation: CASRRSGADTQYF.

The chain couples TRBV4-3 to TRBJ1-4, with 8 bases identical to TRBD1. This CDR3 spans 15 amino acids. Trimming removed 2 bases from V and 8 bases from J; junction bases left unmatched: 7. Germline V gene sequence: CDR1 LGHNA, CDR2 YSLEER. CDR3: CASSQSGQVGEKLFF. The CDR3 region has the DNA TGCGCCAGCAGCCAATCGGGACAGGTGGGAGAAAAACTGTTTTTT.